What follows describes a single TCR beta chain. Its antigen remains unidentified. The data derive from a study of regulatory T cells in long-lasting Graves disease. Time point meaning: persistent/refractory GD, antithyroid drugs over 5 years with positive TRAb. Researchers made the TCR library from RNA that was extracted from PBMCs. Clinicians diagnosed Graves' disease using American Thyroid Association guidelines. Combining iRepertoire HTBI primers with Arm-PCR of CDR3 regions, the authors built TCR beta libraries. TCRdb re-called the multiplex PCR reads through MiXCR, storing one row per CDR3 protein. The repertoire has more than 300,000 distinct CDR3 sequences, about 23% of them found once; the top ten carry approximately 28%. Findings and caveats of the study: Sample size, which was small, may have reduced accuracy. Persistent disease preferred TRBV28, TRBJ1-2 and TRBJ2-5.

Trimming took off 5 bases at V and 0 bases at J, with 13 bases between the two ends. The CDR3 loop spans 15 amino acids. The rearrangement joins TRBV12-3 or TRBV12-4 to TRBJ1-2; perhaps TRBD1 as D (5 bases). Here the sequenced sample was peripheral blood mononuclear cells (PBMCs), taken when the disease was refractory, from a patient treated with antithyroid drugs. The clonotype comes from a middle-aged woman with Graves disease. DNA for the CDR3: TGTGCCAGCAGTGACACAGGAATCTCTAACTATGGCTACACCTTC. Amino acids: CASSDTGISNYGYTF.